This T cell receptor beta chain was found in a study of shared clonotypes between healthy human individuals. This CDR3 region has 15 residues. Trimming removed 0 bases from V and 7 bases from J; junction bases left unmatched: 7. In germline, CDR1 is SGHRS, CDR2 YFSETQ. Recent acute infections and vaccinations were absent in the healthy HIV-negative adult donors. Generated by immunoSEQ multiplex PCR, the TCRdb table keeps only in-frame clones and is missing some. The sample has about 490,000 clones; 81% are singletons. Sequenced: PBMCs. This chain joins TRBV5-1 and TRBJ1-5; 7 bases map to TRBD1. The TCR originated in a middle-aged woman in good health. Some clones in this sample may be carry-over from other donors' samples. CDR3 in amino acids: CASSLEGQPEQPQHF. The CDR3 bases are TGCGCCAGCAGCTTGGAGGGACAGCCCGAGCAGCCCCAGCATTTT.